These T cell receptor beta chains were read from a single sample in a study of OX40 agonist ivuxolimab in advanced cancers. The data were produced by immunoSEQ multiplex PCR, yet TCRdb's version contains in-frame clones alone and is incomplete. The sample carries about 90,000 clones, about 83% recorded once. The sample in question was CD4+ or CD8+ T cells sorted from blood, obtained in a trial of the OX40 agonist ivuxolimab. These TCRs come from an adult with an advanced solid tumor such as melanoma, head and neck, liver or kidney cancer. Each CDR3 is given with its conserved first and last residue. The D gene is left open where the match is weak. Only some rows state a clone size, as once, few, many or a class for expanded clones.

d_call,j_call,clone_size,v_call,cdr3_nt,cdr3_aa
-,TRBJ2-4,-,TRBV19,TGTGCCAGTAGTGTTCACCGGGCCGAGGAGAACATTCAGTACTTC,CASSVHRAEENIQYF
-,TRBJ1-5,-,TRBV6-6,TGTGCCAGCCGAGTGACGAGCAATCAGCCCCAGCATTTT,CASRVTSNQPQHF
-,TRBJ2-2,-,TRBV9,TGTGCCAGCACCCGATTAGCGGATAACACCGGGGAGCTGTTTTTT,CASTRLADNTGELFF
-,TRBJ1-5,-,TRBV1,TGCACCAGCAGCCCGCTACCGCAACCGGACAGGAACAATCAGCCCCAGCATTTT,CTSSPLPQPDRNNQPQHF
-,TRBJ2-7,-,TRBV10-3,TGTGCCATCAGCACAGGCTACGAGCAGTACTTC,CAISTGYEQYF
-,TRBJ2-7,few,TRBV5-1,TGCGCCAGCAGCTTGGGTCTGCCTACGGGGGAGGAGCAGTACTTC,CASSLGLPTGEEQYF
-,TRBJ1-1,-,TRBV29-1,TGCAGCGTTAGGGGGGGGAACACTGAAGCTTTCTTT,CSVRGGNTEAFF
TRBD2,TRBJ2-1,-,TRBV2,TGTGCCAGCAGTCCTGAGCGGGGGAGGTACAATGAGCAGTTCTTC,CASSPERGRYNEQFF
-,TRBJ1-4,-,TRBV5-1,TGCGCCAGCAGCTCCGGAGCGGGGGAGAATGAAAAACTGTTTTTT,CASSSGAGENEKLFF
TRBD1,TRBJ1-4,-,TRBV5-6,TGTGCCAGCAGCTTCACTCGGGACAGGGGGCGCGTAATGTTTTTT,CASSFTRDRGRVMFF
TRBD1,TRBJ1-5,-,TRBV28,TGTGCCAGCACCCCGGACAGGGGGGATCAGCCCCAGCATTTT,CASTPDRGDQPQHF
-,TRBJ1-1,-,TRBV5-1,TGCGCCAGCAGCCCAATGGTGGGCAACACTGAAGCTTTCTTT,CASSPMVGNTEAFF
-,TRBJ2-7,-,TRBV10-1,TGCGCCAGCAGTGAGACAGGGGACTTCCACGAGCAGTACTTC,CASSETGDFHEQYF
-,TRBJ2-7,-,TRBV28,TGTGCCAGCAGTTTCCGGATCGGGAATGGTCCCTACGAGCAGTACTTC,CASSFRIGNGPYEQYF
-,TRBJ2-7,few,TRBV19,TGTGCCACCGGGGCGGGGCCGTCCTACGAGCAGTACTTC,CATGAGPSYEQYF
-,TRBJ2-3,-,TRBV5-1,TGCGCCAGCAGCTTGGAGTCACTCTATAGAGATACGCAGTATTTT,CASSLESLYRDTQYF
TRBD1,TRBJ2-5,few,TRBV4-2,TGTGCCAGCAGCCAAGTCCCGACAGGGGAGGAGACCCAGTACTTC,CASSQVPTGEETQYF
-,TRBJ2-2,-,TRBV30,TGTGCCTGGAGTCCGCGCGGCCACGGGGAGCTGTTTTTT,CAWSPRGHGELFF
-,TRBJ2-7,-,TRBV30,TGTGCCTGGAGCCCGGGGAGCTTGCCCTACGAGCAGTACTTC,CAWSPGSLPYEQYF
-,TRBJ1-1,-,TRBV7-8,TGTGCCAGCAGGCCAGGGGCGATGAACACTGAAGCTTTCTTT,CASRPGAMNTEAFF
-,TRBJ1-2,-,TRBV28,TGTGCCAGCACCCATGGGGGCTATGGCTACACCTTC,CASTHGGYGYTF
-,TRBJ1-1,-,TRBV6-5,TGTGCCAGCAGGGGAAAATACGCCGGGGAAAAAGCTTTCTTT,CASRGKYAGEKAFF
-,TRBJ2-7,-,TRBV30,TGTGCCTGGAGGATGGGGTTGGGAAAGGGGCCAACCAGCTCCTACGAGCAGTACTTC,CAWRMGLGKGPTSSYEQYF
TRBD1,TRBJ1-4,-,TRBV18,TGTGCCAGCTCACCTGGTCTGGACAGGGGTAATGAAAAACTGTTTTTT,CASSPGLDRGNEKLFF
-,TRBJ2-1,once,TRBV11-1,TGTGCCAGCAGCTTAGTAGCAAATGAGCAGTTCTTC,CASSLVANEQFF
-,TRBJ1-1,-,TRBV12-5,TGTGCTAGTGGTTCGACAGAGAACACTGAAGCTTTCTTT,CASGSTENTEAFF
-,TRBJ1-2,-,TRBV19,TGTGCCAGTAGTATCCGGGAACAGGGAACTGCTAACTATGGCTACACCTTC,CASSIREQGTANYGYTF
TRBD1,TRBJ2-5,once,TRBV4-1,TGCGCCAGCAGCCAAGTCGTTGGCGGGACAGGAATCCAAGAGACCCAGTACTTC,CASSQVVGGTGIQETQYF
-,TRBJ1-5,-,TRBV28,TGTGCCAGCAGTTGGGCAGGGCGGAATCAGCCCCAGCATTTT,CASSWAGRNQPQHF
-,TRBJ1-2,-,TRBV18,TGTGCCAGCTCCCCCACTGCTGCAGGGGACTATGGCTACACCTTC,CASSPTAAGDYGYTF
-,TRBJ1-1,-,TRBV18,TGTGCCAGCTCACTAACCGGGACACCCGTTGCTGAAGCTTTCTTT,CASSLTGTPVAEAFF
TRBD2,TRBJ2-3,-,TRBV4-1,TGCGCCAGCAGCCAACCTGGACTAGCGGGGGGAACTTCTAGCACAGATACGCAGTATTTT,CASSQPGLAGGTSSTDTQYF
-,TRBJ2-2,-,TRBV6-5,TGTGCCGGGCAGGAGACCGGGGAGCTGTTTTTT,CAGQETGELFF
TRBD2,TRBJ2-2,-,TRBV9,TGTGCCAGCAGCGTAGCTACAGCGGGAGATACCGGGGAGCTGTTTTTT,CASSVATAGDTGELFF
-,TRBJ1-2,few,TRBV6-1,TGTGCCAGCAGAACAGGGCCCCAGTCCGACTATGGCTACACCTTC,CASRTGPQSDYGYTF
-,TRBJ2-2,-,TRBV7-3,TGTGCCAGCAGCTTATCAGGGGTACGGACCGGGGAGCTGTTTTTT,CASSLSGVRTGELFF
-,TRBJ2-1,-,TRBV13,TGTGCCAGCAGCTTAGTGACTAGTATTGAGCAGTTCTTC,CASSLVTSIEQFF
TRBD2,TRBJ2-2,-,TRBV19,TGTGCCAGTAGTATCTTGTCGGGGGGGCCGGGTACCGGGGAGCTGTTTTTT,CASSILSGGPGTGELFF
-,TRBJ2-5,once,TRBV19,TGTGCCAGTAGTCTGGTAGCGTTCACCAGGACCCAGTACTTC,CASSLVAFTRTQYF
-,TRBJ1-1,-,TRBV5-4,TGTGCCAGCAGCTTAGGTGCAACAATTAACACTGAAGCTTTCTTT,CASSLGATINTEAFF
TRBD1,TRBJ1-5,-,TRBV19,TGTGCCAGTAGTATCAAACAGGGGGACCAGCCCCAGCATTTT,CASSIKQGDQPQHF
-,TRBJ1-2,-,TRBV5-4,TGTGCCAGCAGCTTGGAGGGCAGGGGAGCTAACTATGGCTACACCTTC,CASSLEGRGANYGYTF
-,TRBJ1-4,once,TRBV19,TGTGCCAGTAGTCTCATCCCAACTAATGAAAAACTGTTTTTT,CASSLIPTNEKLFF
-,TRBJ2-3,-,TRBV29-1,TGCAGCGTTGATCAGTCGGGATCCATGGATACGCAGTATTTT,CSVDQSGSMDTQYF
-,TRBJ1-6,few,TRBV5-5,TGTGCCAGCAGCATAAGGACAGCATCCAATTCACCCCTCCACTTT,CASSIRTASNSPLHF
TRBD1,TRBJ1-5,-,TRBV6-4,TGTGCCAGCAGTGAATCGGGACAGGGTAGCCAGCCCCAGCATTTT,CASSESGQGSQPQHF
TRBD1,TRBJ2-1,-,TRBV19,TGTGCCAGTAGCCCCGGGACAGTTTACAATGAGCAGTTCTTC,CASSPGTVYNEQFF
TRBD1,TRBJ2-7,-,TRBV25-1,TGTGCCAGCAGTTCCCGACAGGGGGCGTCAGAGCAGTACTTC,CASSSRQGASEQYF
-,TRBJ2-7,-,TRBV9,TGTGCCAGCAGCGTAGCGGGGATCTACGAGCAGTACTTC,CASSVAGIYEQYF